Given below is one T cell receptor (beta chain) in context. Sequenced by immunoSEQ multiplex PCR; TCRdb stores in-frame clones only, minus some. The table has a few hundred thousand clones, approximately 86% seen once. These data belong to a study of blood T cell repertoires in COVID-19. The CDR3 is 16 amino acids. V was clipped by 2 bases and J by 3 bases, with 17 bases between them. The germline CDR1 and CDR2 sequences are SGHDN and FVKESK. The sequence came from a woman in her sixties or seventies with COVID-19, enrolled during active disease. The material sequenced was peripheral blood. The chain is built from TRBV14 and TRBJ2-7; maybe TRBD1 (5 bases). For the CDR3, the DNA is TGTGCCAGCAGCCAAATCGCGCAGGGCTATTACTACGAGCAGTACTTC. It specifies CASSQIAQGYYYEQYF.